A selection of T cell receptor beta chains follows, all from one sample in a study of cytomegalovirus exposure and HLA in healthy donors. Produced via immunoSEQ multiplex PCR; TCRdb's table is partial and in-frame only. The sample lists about 89,000 clones, 85% seen once, with 7.4% in the top ten. Sequencing was done on a sample of PBMCs. The receptors here all came from a middle-aged man in good health and CMV-seropositive. The CDR3 runs from the conserved cysteine through the conserved F or W. Fields, in order: D gene, J gene, clone size, V gene, CDR3 DNA, CDR3 protein. The D gene is left open where the match is weak. Expanded clones get a size class; other rows say once, few or many, or leave the size out.

TRBD1 | TRBJ1-2 | NA | TRBV11-2 | TGTGCCAGCAGTTCCCCTAGCGGGACAGGGGGTATTGGTGGCTACACCTTC | CASSSPSGTGGIGGYTF
TRBD2 | TRBJ2-7 | NA | TRBV28 | TGTGCCAGCAGGATTAGGACTAGCGCGTACGAGCAGTACTTC | CASRIRTSAYEQYF
TRBD1 | TRBJ1-5 | NA | TRBV6-4 | TGTGCCAGCAGTAGAACAGGGGGCCAGCCCCAGCATTTT | CASSRTGGQPQHF
NA | TRBJ1-4 | NA | TRBV6-5 | TGTGCCAGCAGTACCTCTGGCGGGGATGAAAAACTGTTTTTT | CASSTSGGDEKLFF
NA | TRBJ1-6 | NA | TRBV14 | TGTGCCAGCAGCCAAGGTATAGGGGGAAATTCCTATAATTCACCCCTCCACTTT | CASSQGIGGNSYNSPLHF
NA | TRBJ2-3 | NA | TRBV6-1 | TGTGCCAGCAGTGCGGAGTATTTT | CASSAEYF
TRBD2 | TRBJ2-5 | once | TRBV5-1 | TGCGCCAGCAAGACTAGCGGGAGTCCGGGTTACCAAGAGACCCAGTACTTC | CASKTSGSPGYQETQYF
TRBD1 | TRBJ2-1 | NA | TRBV18 | TGTGCCAGCTCCCCGGGACAGGGGAATGAGCAGTTCTTC | CASSPGQGNEQFF
NA | TRBJ2-2 | NA | TRBV28 | TGTGCCAGCAGTTTTGGAACTCCCACTGGGCCCGGGGAGCTGTTTTTT | CASSFGTPTGPGELFF
NA | TRBJ1-3 | NA | TRBV5-6 | TGTGCCAGCAGCGTGGAGCCGACAGCCAGCTCTGGAAACACCATATATTTT | CASSVEPTASSGNTIYF
NA | TRBJ1-3 | NA | TRBV15 | TGTGCCACCAGCAGTGGGCGAAACACCATATATTTT | CATSSGRNTIYF
NA | TRBJ1-1 | NA | TRBV6-5 | TGTGCCAGCAGTTCAGAGGGGGACACTGAAGCTTTCTTT | CASSSEGDTEAFF
NA | TRBJ2-6 | NA | TRBV6-6 | TGTGCCAGCAGTTACCAGGGGTCTGGGGCCAACGTCCTGACTTTC | CASSYQGSGANVLTF
TRBD1 | TRBJ1-1 | NA | TRBV6-1 | TGTGCCAGCAGTGTAATAACAGGGGGCGGAAGTGGCACTGAAGCTTTCTTT | CASSVITGGGSGTEAFF
NA | TRBJ2-6 | NA | TRBV2 | TGTGCCAGCAGTGAGACAGCTTCTGGGGCCAACGTCCTGACTTTC | CASSETASGANVLTF
NA | TRBJ2-2 | NA | TRBV18 | TGTGCCAGCTCACCACTCTCCGGGATCCCCCCCCAACTCAAAAATACCGGGGAGCTGTTTTTT | CASSPLSGIPPQLKNTGELFF
NA | TRBJ1-1 | NA | TRBV4-2 | TGTGCCAGCAGCTTGGGAGGACTTAGAACTGAAGCTTTCTTT | CASSLGGLRTEAFF
TRBD2 | TRBJ2-3 | NA | TRBV27 | TGTGCCAGCAGTTTAAACCCCTTATGGGGACTAGCGGGAACCACAGATACGCAGTATTTT | CASSLNPLWGLAGTTDTQYF
NA | TRBJ1-2 | NA | TRBV2 | TGTGCCAGCAGTGACCGGTCAGGCTATGGCTACACCTTC | CASSDRSGYGYTF
NA | TRBJ2-4 | NA | TRBV7-8 | TGTGCCAGCAGCTTAAGCAGGGTCAAAAACATTCAGTACTTC | CASSLSRVKNIQYF
NA | TRBJ1-4 | NA | TRBV18 | TGTGCCAGCTCACCACGGGCGGGAGCAACTAATGAAAAACTGTTTTTT | CASSPRAGATNEKLFF
TRBD1 | TRBJ1-6 | few | TRBV27 | TGTGCCAGCAGTCCGAGACAGGGTAGTAATTCACCCCTCCACTTT | CASSPRQGSNSPLHF
TRBD1 | TRBJ2-7 | NA | TRBV7-9 | TGTGCCAGCAGCTCCAACCCAGGGGGCGGTTCCTACGAGCAGTACTTC | CASSSNPGGGSYEQYF
TRBD2 | TRBJ2-2 | NA | TRBV5-6 | TGTGCCAGCAGCTGGGGACTAGCGCCCAACACCGGGGAGCTGTTTTTT | CASSWGLAPNTGELFF
TRBD1 | TRBJ1-3 | NA | TRBV5-4 | TGTGCCAGCAGCTCGACAGGGGTGGGAAACACCATATATTTT | CASSSTGVGNTIYF
TRBD2 | TRBJ2-7 | NA | TRBV27 | TGTGCCAGCAAGCTAGCGGGAGTTAGGGAGCAGTACTTC | CASKLAGVREQYF
NA | TRBJ2-2 | NA | TRBV21-1 | TGTGCCAGCAGTAAGGTGGGAGGCAGCAAGGAAACCGGGGAGCTGTTTTTT | CASSKVGGSKETGELFF
NA | TRBJ1-6 | NA | TRBV9 | TGTGCCAGCAGCGCATCAGCGAGCTATAATTCACCCCTCCACTTT | CASSASASYNSPLHF
NA | TRBJ2-7 | NA | TRBV6-5 | TGTGCCAGCAGTTACGACAGAAACTACGAGCAGTACTTC | CASSYDRNYEQYF
NA | TRBJ1-5 | few | TRBV2 | TGTGCCAGCAGTGAAGAACCGGTTCAGCCCCAGCATTTT | CASSEEPVQPQHF
NA | TRBJ1-1 | NA | TRBV5-1 | TGCGCCAGCAGCTCCCTCGCCGCGGGACCGCTCACTGAAGCTTTCTTT | CASSSLAAGPLTEAFF
TRBD2 | TRBJ2-3 | NA | TRBV5-6 | TGTGCCAGCAGCGTTAGCGGGGGAAGGGACACGCAGTATTTT | CASSVSGGRDTQYF
NA | TRBJ1-2 | NA | TRBV7-8 | TGTGCCAGCAGCTTAGGTCAGGTGAACTATGGCTACACCTTC | CASSLGQVNYGYTF
NA | TRBJ1-1 | NA | TRBV7-8 | TGTGCCAGCAGCTTAACTAGGAACACTGAAGCTTTCTTT | CASSLTRNTEAFF
NA | TRBJ2-3 | NA | TRBV5-6 | TGTGCCAGCAGCTTCGGGTACTCGGGTTCGGATACGCAGTATTTT | CASSFGYSGSDTQYF
NA | TRBJ2-7 | few | TRBV7-3 | TGTGCCAGCAGCAATCACCCGGGACACACGTCCCCCTACGAGCAGTACTTC | CASSNHPGHTSPYEQYF
NA | TRBJ1-1 | NA | TRBV4-1 | TGCGCCAGCAGCCAATGGGCCCGGGGAAACACTGAAGCTTTCTTT | CASSQWARGNTEAFF
NA | TRBJ2-2 | NA | TRBV6-1 | TGTGCCAGCAGTGAAGAGGGGAGGTTTAACACCGGGGAGCTGTTTTTT | CASSEEGRFNTGELFF
TRBD2 | TRBJ2-5 | NA | TRBV4-1 | TGCGCCAGCAGCCAAGAAAGCGGGGGGAAGGAGACCCAGTACTTC | CASSQESGGKETQYF
TRBD2 | TRBJ2-3 | NA | TRBV5-4 | TGTGCCAGCAGCATGGGGAGTAGCGGGAGCCGGATGAGAGATACGCAGTATTTT | CASSMGSSGSRMRDTQYF
TRBD1 | TRBJ1-4 | few | TRBV6-1 | TGTGCCAGCAGTGGAAGGACAGGGGGTAAAAATGAAAAACTGTTTTTT | CASSGRTGGKNEKLFF
NA | TRBJ1-1 | NA | TRBV18 | TGTGCCAGCTCACCTCCCGGGCCCGGGAGGACTGAAGCTTTCTTT | CASSPPGPGRTEAFF
TRBD2 | TRBJ2-3 | NA | TRBV7-2 | TGTGCCAGCAGCTCAACAGGACTAGCGGGGGCTAACACAGATACGCAGTATTTT | CASSSTGLAGANTDTQYF
TRBD2 | TRBJ2-1 | NA | TRBV5-1 | TGCGCCAGCAGCCCCCTAGCGGGAGAGAACAATGAGCAGTTCTTC | CASSPLAGENNEQFF
TRBD1 | TRBJ1-2 | NA | TRBV19 | TGTGCCAGTAGTAGGGGACAGGACTATGGCTACACCTTC | CASSRGQDYGYTF
TRBD1 | TRBJ1-5 | NA | TRBV19 | TGTGCCAGTAGTGTTCGACAGGGCTGGGATCAGCCCCAGCATTTT | CASSVRQGWDQPQHF
NA | TRBJ2-7 | few | TRBV5-3 | TGTGCCAGAAGGTTCCGGCGGCTCCCGATCTACGAGCAGTACTTC | CARRFRRLPIYEQYF
TRBD2 | TRBJ2-1 | NA | TRBV6-1 | TGTGCCAGCAGAGAAGGGACTAGCGGGGGGGTTTGGAGCTACAATGAGCAGTTCTTC | CASREGTSGGVWSYNEQFF
TRBD2 | TRBJ2-7 | NA | TRBV6-5 | TGTGCCAGCAGCCAGCGGGGGGGCCTTAACGAGCAGTACTTC | CASSQRGGLNEQYF
NA | TRBJ1-1 | few | TRBV5-4 | TGTGCCAGCAGCACAGGGATGAACACTGAAGCTTTCTTT | CASSTGMNTEAFF
NA | TRBJ2-5 | NA | TRBV5-4 | TGTGCCAGCAGCTTGCCGGGCCAAGAGACCCAGTACTTC | CASSLPGQETQYF
TRBD1 | TRBJ1-5 | NA | TRBV4-1 | TGCGCCAGCAGCCTACAGGGGACTCAGCCCCAGCATTTT | CASSLQGTQPQHF
NA | TRBJ2-5 | NA | TRBV7-3 | TGTGCCAGCAGCCCAGGGCCTCCCCCAGAGTCCCAGTACTTC | CASSPGPPPESQYF
TRBD2 | TRBJ2-7 | NA | TRBV7-9 | TGTGCCAGCAGCTTGAAGACTAGCGGGACTTTTACATCCTACGAGCAGTACTTC | CASSLKTSGTFTSYEQYF
TRBD1 | TRBJ1-5 | NA | TRBV6-5 | TGTGCCAGCAGTTCGGGGGGACAGGGTGATCAGCCCCAGCATTTT | CASSSGGQGDQPQHF
NA | TRBJ1-5 | NA | TRBV19 | TGTGCCAGTAGTATACCCCAGGGGAATCAGCCCCAGCATTTT | CASSIPQGNQPQHF
TRBD1 | TRBJ1-1 | few | TRBV29-1 | TGCAGCGTTGAATCCGTGGGACAGACAGAAGCTTTCTTT | CSVESVGQTEAFF
TRBD2 | TRBJ2-7 | few | TRBV5-4 | TGTGCCAGCAGCCCTAGCGGGAGCTACGAGCAGTACTTC | CASSPSGSYEQYF
TRBD1 | TRBJ2-3 | NA | TRBV11-3 | TGTGCCAGCAGCACCCAGGGGGTCGGCACAGATACGCAGTATTTT | CASSTQGVGTDTQYF